The 10 T cell receptor beta chains below were found in one sample sequenced in a study of T cell repertoires in cytomegalovirus infection. Their antigens are not known. A single record per CDR3 protein comes from TCRdb applying MiXCR to the reads. The sample holds 150,000 or so distinct CDR3 sequences, about 32% seen once. Source: CD8+ T cells from cultured PBMCs, taken from culture after CMV antigen stimulation. These receptors all come from a human donor in good health (CMV status not recorded). Some clones in this sample may be carry-over from other donors' samples.

The genes are TRBV2 and TRBJ2-5; D unclear. The CDR3 covers 12 residues. Germline CDR1 is SNHLY and CDR2 is FYNNEI. Trimming pared 3 bases from V and 5 bases from J, leaving 7 bases between. CDR3 bases: TGTGCCAGCAGTGAGACCCTTGAGACCCAGTACTTC. Translated, it gives CASSETLETQYF.

J is TRBJ2-7 and V is TRBV4-1; TRBD2 matches 9 bases. The V gene's germline CDR1 is MGHRA and CDR2 YSYEKL. Trimming cost V 0 bases and J 6 bases; bases outside gene matches: 12. The CDR3 loop spans 17 amino acids. This chain's CDR3 is CASSQEGSGGYRSEQYF. The CDR3 DNA is TGCGCCAGCAGCCAAGAGGGAAGCGGGGGGTATCGTTCCGAGCAGTACTTC.

In this sample, this clonotype turned up many times. The chain has TRBV20-1 and TRBJ1-5; no firm D call. Trimming took off 5 bases at V and 6 bases at J, with 14 bases between the two ends. CDR1 and CDR2 from the germline V gene are DFQATT and SNEGSKA (reference sequence). CDR3 length: 13 residues. The CDR3 DNA is TGCAGTGCTCCCCTAGACGACGGTCAGCCCCAGCATTTT. Translation gives CSAPLDDGQPQHF.

This clonotype was recorded at least ten times. The gene calls are TRBV7-9 and TRBJ1-1; D is unclear. The germline gives CDR1 SEHNR, CDR2 FQNEAQ (reference sequence). This CDR3 is built from 12 residues. Trimming removed 5 bases from V and 3 bases from J, with 7 bases in between. CDR3 coding DNA: TGTGCCAGCAGCCCCGCGTACACTGAAGCTTTCTTT. It codes for CASSPAYTEAFF. Full variable domain (missing parts from reference TRBV7-9 and TRBJ1-1): DTGVSQNPRHKITKRGQNVTFRCDPISEHNRLYWYRQTLGQGPEFLTYFQNEAQLEKSRLLSDRFSAERPKGSFSTLEIQRTEQGDSAMYLCASSPAYTEAFFGQGTRLTVV.

The V gene is TRBV19, the J gene TRBJ2-7; D is possibly TRBD1 (6 bases). V dropped 3 bases and J dropped 3 bases, with 18 bases sitting between them. The CDR3 contains 16 residues. The germline gives CDR1 LNHDA, CDR2 SQIVND (reference sequence). The CDR3 loop reads CASSMDLGQGFYEQYF. The CDR3 nucleotides are TGTGCCAGTAGTATGGATCTAGGGCAGGGGTTCTACGAGCAGTACTTC.

V is TRBV19 and J is TRBJ2-2, with D perhaps TRBD1 (5 bases). The germline V gene encodes CDR1 LNHDA and CDR2 SQIVND (reference sequence). The CDR3 runs 15 residues. V was cut by 3 bases and J by 6 bases, with 14 bases left in between. CDR3 DNA: TGTGCCAGTAGTATCGAGGCAGGGCTTCCCGGGGAGCTGTTTTTT. Translation: CASSIEAGLPGELFF. Based on the CDR3 plus reference TRBV19 and TRBJ2-2, the full variable domain is DGGITQSPKYLFRKEGQNVTLSCEQNLNHDAMYWYRQDPGQGLRLIYYSQIVNDFQKGDIAEGYSVSREKKESFPLTVTSAQKNPTAFYLCASSIEAGLPGELFFGEGSRLTVL.

This clonotype occurred a few times. The chain combines TRBV5-5 with TRBJ2-2; 7 positions agree with TRBD1. The CDR3 runs to 16 residues. Germline V gene sequence: CDR1 SGHKS, CDR2 YYEKEE (reference sequence). V was pared by 4 bases and J by 3 bases, with 9 bases of the junction left unmatched. CDR3 DNA: TGTGCCAGCAGCGGACACAGGGGTGTAGACACCGGGGAGCTGTTTTTT. It encodes CASSGHRGVDTGELFF.

The chain couples TRBV24-1 to TRBJ1-4; D gene ambiguous. Germline V lookup: CDR1 KGHDR, CDR2 SFDVKD. The CDR3 has 15 amino acids. Trimming took off 3 bases at V and 7 bases at J, with 14 bases between the two ends. This CDR3 reads CATSDRTAYPEKLFF. The CDR3 bases are TGTGCCACCAGTGATCGGACTGCGTACCCTGAAAAACTGTTTTTT.

The genes are TRBV6-2 or TRBV6-3 and TRBJ2-1; possible D gene TRBD1, 5 bases. Germline V gives CDR1 MNHEY, CDR2 SVGEGT. Trimming stripped 0 bases from V and 6 bases from J, with 9 bases between. The CDR3 loop spans 14 amino acids. CDR3 nucleotide sequence: TGTGCCAGCAGTTACTCGGGGCCGATCAATGAGCAGTTCTTC. Translated: CASSYSGPINEQFF.

The chain carries TRBV7-3 and TRBJ2-1; TRBD2 matches at 12 bases. V dropped 8 bases and J dropped 0; count of bases not matched to a gene: 11. CDR1 SGHTA and CDR2 FQGTGA come from the germline V gene. The CDR3 totals 18 residues. This chain's CDR3 is CASGGVLAGGGSYNEQFF. The CDR3 nucleotides read TGTGCCAGCGGGGGGGTACTAGCGGGGGGTGGCTCCTACAATGAGCAGTTCTTC.